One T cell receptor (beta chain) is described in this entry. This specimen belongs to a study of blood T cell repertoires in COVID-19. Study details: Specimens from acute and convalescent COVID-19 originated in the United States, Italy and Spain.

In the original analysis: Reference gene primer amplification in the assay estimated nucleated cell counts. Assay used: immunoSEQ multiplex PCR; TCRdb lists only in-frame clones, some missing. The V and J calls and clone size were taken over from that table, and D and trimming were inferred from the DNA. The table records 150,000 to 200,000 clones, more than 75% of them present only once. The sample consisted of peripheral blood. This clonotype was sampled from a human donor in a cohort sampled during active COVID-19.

In DNA, the CDR3 is TGTGCCAGCAGCTTGGCCGGGACTAGTCAGTTCTTC. It is translated as CASSLAGTSQFF. The chain joins TRBV5-6 to TRBJ2-1; 8 bases are shared with TRBD2. J lost 13 bases, V lost 0 bases, and 3 bases had no gene match. Per the germline V gene, CDR1 is SGHDT and CDR2 is YYEEEE. There are 12 residues in the CDR3.